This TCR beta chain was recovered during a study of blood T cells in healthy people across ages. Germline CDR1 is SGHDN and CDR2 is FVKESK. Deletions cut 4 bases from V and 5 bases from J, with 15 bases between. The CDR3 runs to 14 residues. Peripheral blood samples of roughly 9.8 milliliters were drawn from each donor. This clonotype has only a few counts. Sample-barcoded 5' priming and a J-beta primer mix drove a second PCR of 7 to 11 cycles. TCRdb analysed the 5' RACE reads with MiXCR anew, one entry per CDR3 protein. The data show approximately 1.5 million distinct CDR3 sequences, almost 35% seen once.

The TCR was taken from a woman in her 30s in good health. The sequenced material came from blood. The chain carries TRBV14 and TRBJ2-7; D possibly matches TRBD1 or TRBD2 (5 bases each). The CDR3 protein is CASSPGPSPNEQYF. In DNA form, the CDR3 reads TGTGCCAGCAGCCCGGGACCCTCCCCAAACGAGCAGTACTTC. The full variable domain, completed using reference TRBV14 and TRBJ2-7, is EAGVTQFPSHSVIEKGQTVTLRCDPISGHDNLYWYRRVMGKEIKFLLHFVKESKQDESGMPNNRFLAERTGGTYSTLKVQPAELEDSGVYFCASSPGPSPNEQYFGPGTRLTVT.